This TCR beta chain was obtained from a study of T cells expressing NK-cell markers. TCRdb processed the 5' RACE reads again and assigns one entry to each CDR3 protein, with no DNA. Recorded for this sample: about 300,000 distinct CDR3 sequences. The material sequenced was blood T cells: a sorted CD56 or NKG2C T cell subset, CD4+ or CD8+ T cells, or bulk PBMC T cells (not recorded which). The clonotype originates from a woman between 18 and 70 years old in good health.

This chain's CDR3 is CASSFLGVRETQYF. The chain joins TRBV11-2 to TRBJ2-5; TCRdb selects TRBD1, and the lack of DNA leaves this call unchecked. Looked up from germline, CDR1 is SGHAT and CDR2 is FQNNGV. This CDR3 comprises 14 residues.